This T cell receptor beta chain was sequenced for a study of blood T cell repertoires in COVID-19. Clones were sequenced by immunoSEQ multiplex PCR, and TCRdb holds only the in-frame ones, with some missing. The data show some 250,000 clones, 70% to 90% seen once. Donors in Cohort 3 who had recovered were those with two negative PCRs, healthcare professional clearance, or resolution of their symptoms. Trimming stripped 0 bases from V and 6 bases from J, with 14 bases between. Germline lookup yields CDR1 SNHLY and CDR2 FYNNEI. CDR3 length: 16 residues. The chain couples TRBV2 to TRBJ2-2; possibly TRBD2 for D (6 bases). Sequences were obtained from PBMCs or T cells enriched from blood (not recorded which). The source is a man between 18 and 35 years old who had recovered from COVID-19. CDR3 protein: CASSEALSGVAGELFF. The CDR3 coding sequence is TGTGCCAGCAGTGAAGCGCTTTCGGGGGTCGCCGGGGAGCTGTTTTTT.